This T cell receptor beta chain is drawn from a study of CD8+ T cells in alopecia areata (dated by TCRdb to the late 2010s). The study in broad terms: Treated patients were enrolled in an open-label pilot trial of oral tofacitinib, 5 to 10 mg twice daily, for moderate-to-severe alopecia areata. High-throughput TCRbeta sequencing was used to examine T cell clonal expansion in alopecia areata in both the C3H/HeJ mouse model and human patients. Scalp clonality was compared among normal scalp (n=4), patchy alopecia areata scalp (n=8), and alopecia totalis/universalis scalp (n=8). TCRbeta CDR3 regions were amplified by immunoSEQ multiplex PCR with 35 Vbeta forward and 13 Jbeta reverse primers. Tofacitinib was administered for 6 to 18 months, and 6 months of follow-up off drug were then conducted to assess delayed response and recurrence. Human TCRbeta sequencing covered scalp tissue and sorted CD4+ and CD8+ peripheral blood T cells from patchy and totalis/universalis alopecia areata patients and healthy controls. Biopsies were taken from tofacitinib-treated patients at baseline and at 4 and 24 weeks of treatment, and a later scalp biopsy was taken in several of the tofacitinib-treated patients. RNA was obtained with the PAXgene miRNA kit for fixed scalp, the miRNeasy kit for PBMCs, and the RNeasy kit for mouse skin.

V drops 4 bases and J drops 0 bases, leaving 11 bases in between. CDR1 and CDR2 were assigned from the germline V gene as SNHLY and FYNNEI. Including cysteine and phenylalanine, the CDR3 has 15 amino acids. CDR3 DNA is the only sequence kept; it has 45 bases, read in frame from the first base. Libraries were built with the immunoSEQ multiplex PCR assay. For TCR sequencing, RNA was extracted from every sample and reverse transcribed into cDNA to serve as template. First-strand cDNA was synthesized using SuperScript III with a 2:1 mix of oligo-dT and random hexamers. A synthetic immune receptor repertoire was used to assess amplification bias, and residual bias was removed computationally. The paper's processing steps were these. Raw reads were preprocessed to remove errors, and CDR3 was defined according to IMGT conventions as the region from the conserved cysteine to phenylalanine. To get clonality, Shannon entropy was normalized by log2 of the number of productive unique TCRs and the result was subtracted from 1. Whether scalp clones were CD4 or CD8 was inferred by matching scalp TCRbeta sequences against CD4 and CD8 repertoires sorted from blood. TCRdb obtained this table from immuneACCESS and retained in-frame rearrangements with V and J assigned. These tables miss some clones; where compared with another copy, unresolved V genes account for less than half of the shortfall, and the remainder is unexplained. The V and J calls and clone size are taken from that table; D and trimming were inferred from the DNA. The sample table lists about 150,000 clones, under 60% of them with a count of one. In total, the top ten clones hold just under 20% of the sample.

General conclusions and limits of the study: Higher clonality and more expanded CD8+ clones were observed in lesional scalp than in normal scalp, particularly in alopecia totalis/universalis, a finding suggestive of antigenic drive. Resident alphabeta T cells in normal human skin are also sequenced, complicating scalp TCR repertoire analysis, unlike mouse skin dominated by gammadelta T cells. Shared TCR sequences between patients were less evident than in mice, which may be partly attributable to HLA diversity in the patient population.

This clone was counted a few times. What antigen it recognizes has not been identified. Base-call qualities are not available, and no considerably larger clone is one nucleotide away. The time point label corresponds to: baseline before oral tofacitinib. Lesional scalp punch biopsies and peripheral blood were collected from alopecia areata patients. PBMCs were isolated by density centrifugation and stained for CD3, CD4 and CD8, and CD4+ and CD8+ T cells were sorted on a FACSAria. The chain employs TRBV2 and TRBJ2-3, with a tentative D gene TRBD1 over 6 matching bases. The starting material was CD8+ T cells sorted from blood, obtained at week 0. The TCR originated in a human donor with alopecia areata. The nucleotide sequence is given as TGTGCCAGCAGTGGCGGACAGCGTAGCACAGATACGCAGTATTTT. Its protein reads: CASSGGQRSTDTQYF.